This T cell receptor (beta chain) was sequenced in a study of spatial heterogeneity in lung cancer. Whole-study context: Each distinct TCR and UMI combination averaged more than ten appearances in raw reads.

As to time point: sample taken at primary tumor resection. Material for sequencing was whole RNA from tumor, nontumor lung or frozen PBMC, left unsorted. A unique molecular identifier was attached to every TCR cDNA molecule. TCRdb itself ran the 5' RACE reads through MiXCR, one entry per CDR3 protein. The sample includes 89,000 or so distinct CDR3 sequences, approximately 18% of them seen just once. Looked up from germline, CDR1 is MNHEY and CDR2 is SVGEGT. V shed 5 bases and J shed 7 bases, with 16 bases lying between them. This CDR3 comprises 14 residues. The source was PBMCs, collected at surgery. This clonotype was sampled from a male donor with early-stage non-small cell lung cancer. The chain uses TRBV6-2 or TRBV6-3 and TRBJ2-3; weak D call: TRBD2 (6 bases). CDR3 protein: CASSRTGVRYTQYF. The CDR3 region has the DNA TGTGCCAGCAGTCGAACGGGAGTCAGGTATACGCAGTATTTT.